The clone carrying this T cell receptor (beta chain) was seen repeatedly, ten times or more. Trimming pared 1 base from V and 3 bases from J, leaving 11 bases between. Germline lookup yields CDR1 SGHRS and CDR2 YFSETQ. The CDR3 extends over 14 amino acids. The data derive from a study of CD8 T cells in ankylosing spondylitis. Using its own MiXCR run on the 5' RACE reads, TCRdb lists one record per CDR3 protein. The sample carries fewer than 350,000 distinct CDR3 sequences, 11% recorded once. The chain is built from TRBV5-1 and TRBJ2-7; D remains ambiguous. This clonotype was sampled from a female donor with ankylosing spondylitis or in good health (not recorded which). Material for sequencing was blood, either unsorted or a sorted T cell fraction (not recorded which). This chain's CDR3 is CASSLLSVGYEQYF. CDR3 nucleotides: TGCGCCAGCAGCTTGCTCTCCGTCGGCTACGAGCAGTACTTC.